These T cell receptor beta chains were read from a single sample in a study of regulatory T cells in long-lasting Graves disease. Each CDR3 protein gets one entry after TCRdb re-called the multiplex PCR reads with MiXCR. The sample holds more than 450,000 distinct CDR3 sequences, around 12% seen once. These records were also assigned to another study, of T cells in Graves' hyperthyroidism and ophthalmopathy.

Sequences were derived from peripheral blood mononuclear cells (PBMCs), sampled at new diagnosis, from a patient treated with antithyroid drugs. Source of these receptors: a woman between 25 and 40 years old with Graves disease. Both conserved end residues are trimmed from each CDR3. The D gene is left open where the match is weak.

>.|TRBV4-1|TRBJ2-4
ASSQDRGLVAKNIQY
>.|TRBV20-1|TRBJ2-1
SAGDPRGRSIDEQF
>TRBD1|TRBV25-1|TRBJ2-1
ASSGGTGEGSNEQF
>TRBD1|TRBV10-3|TRBJ2-4
AIRPDRGQNIQY
>.|TRBV12-3/TRBV12-4|TRBJ2-7
ASSPPINRYEQY
>.|TRBV4-2|TRBJ1-4
ASSLTGSGNEKLF
>.|TRBV5-8|TRBJ1-4
ASSLGLHATNEKLF
>.|TRBV7-3|TRBJ2-1
ASSLTDRPYNEQF
>.|TRBV7-8|.
ASSSFAGEAF
>.|TRBV7-9|TRBJ1-2
ASSWGESYGYT
>TRBD1|TRBV12-3/TRBV12-4|TRBJ2-2
ASSRWTGGVVTGELF
>.|TRBV19|TRBJ2-6
ASTGQGITSGANVLT
>.|TRBV2|TRBJ1-2
ASSVLQAYGYT
>TRBD2|TRBV7-9|TRBJ2-1
ASRPGTSGPISSYNEQF
>TRBD1|TRBV10-3|TRBJ2-1
AISTETGAYNEQF
>.|TRBV24-1|TRBJ1-2
ATSDGGGSYYGYT
>TRBD1|TRBV5-5|TRBJ2-1
ASSPRPGDRGNEQF
>.|TRBV11-3|TRBJ2-5
ASSDPWADETQY
>.|TRBV11-2|TRBJ1-1
ASSLRGTPNTEAF
>.|TRBV7-2|TRBJ2-7
ASAPPEWPYEQY
>.|TRBV13|TRBJ2-1
ASSADRDLYNEQF
>TRBD2|TRBV6-2/TRBV6-3|TRBJ2-1
ASSYLAGGYNEQF
>TRBD1|TRBV18|TRBJ2-7
ASSPGQGTHEQY
>.|TRBV20-1|TRBJ1-4
SVRRLNEKLF
>TRBD2|TRBV24-1|TRBJ2-7
ATNSGRPTYEQY
>TRBD2|TRBV7-2|TRBJ2-3
ASSSYIVAGGHPTDTQY
>.|TRBV5-6|TRBJ2-1
ASSFGGPFSYNEQF
>.|TRBV11-3|TRBJ2-2
ASSPSGVGRELF
>.|TRBV6-5|TRBJ1-2
ASSYSTTGLYGYT
>.|TRBV9|TRBJ2-2
ASEGAKNTGELF
>TRBD2|TRBV4-2|TRBJ2-5
ASSRRLAGGVKEETQY
>TRBD2|TRBV20-1|TRBJ2-1
SARQTSGSRFEQF
>.|TRBV5-5|TRBJ2-1
ASSWVGGLYNEQF
>.|TRBV28|TRBJ2-2
ASTDQNTGELF
>TRBD1|TRBV5-1|TRBJ2-1
ASSLATGGNEQF
>.|TRBV30|TRBJ1-2
AWSVQTADNYGYT
>TRBD1|TRBV7-9|TRBJ2-7
ASSSLTSGTDEQY
>.|TRBV30|TRBJ2-1
ASVGGHEQF
>.|TRBV2|TRBJ1-3
ASTLILTGNTIY
>TRBD2|TRBV19|TRBJ2-3
ASTSPGLDTDTQY
>TRBD1|TRBV27|TRBJ2-5
ASSPDDPGGEETQY
>.|TRBV7-9|TRBJ2-1
ASSLGSNEQF
>.|TRBV13|.
ASSLASQGREETQY
>TRBD2|TRBV4-3|TRBJ2-3
ASSQDRGTSGLTDTQY
>TRBD2|TRBV28|TRBJ2-7
ASSLGGTSGLAEQY
>.|TRBV6-5|TRBJ1-4
ASSYGQEEKLF
>TRBD2|TRBV6-5|TRBJ2-2
ASSWTSGSGVTGELF
>.|TRBV6-2/TRBV6-3|TRBJ1-2
ATYTRTNYGYT
>TRBD2|TRBV4-2|TRBJ2-1
ASSQVGGLAVREQF